The clone carrying this T cell receptor delta chain is large by share. Its antigen is not known. Additional DNA sequences in this sample encode the identical CDR3. These data are taken from a study of gammadelta T cells in human blood. General study findings and limits: Microbial exposure reportedly appeared to drive polyclonal expansion of innate gamma-delta T cells right after birth.

The CDR3 is made up of 18 amino acids. V lost 2 bases and J lost 3; bases outside the gene matches: 12. In germline, CDR1 is GEAIGNYY, CDR2 EKD. TCRdb reprocessed the RT-PCR reads through CATT. The sample has a few hundred delta-chain clones, less than 30% seen once. The source of this sequence is a human donor. The specimen was non-Vgamma9Vdelta2 gamma-delta T cells from adult blood. The V and J genes are TRDV2 and TRDJ1; TRDD3 matches 12 bases. CDR3 coding DNA: TGTGCCTGTGACAGACGGCTATGGTACTGGGGGATACCCGATAAACTCATCTTT. Its translation is CACDRRLWYWGIPDKLIF.